This is a list of T cell receptor beta chains from one sample in a study of blood T cell repertoires in COVID-19. Method: immunoSEQ multiplex PCR; TCRdb's copy keeps in-frame clones and lacks some. The sample shows approximately 290,000 clones, 84% of them seen only once. The source material was peripheral blood. The receptors derive from a person aged 70 to 85 with COVID-19, enrolled during active disease. CDR3s include the opening cysteine and the closing phenylalanine or tryptophan.

J gene: TRBJ1-3; V gene: TRBV11-2; CDR3 protein: CASSFLMGRRGAGNTIYF
J gene: TRBJ2-7; V gene: TRBV7-9; CDR3 protein: CASSPGLGEQYF
J gene: TRBJ1-5; V gene: TRBV7-9; CDR3 protein: CASSLASTVGQPQHF
J gene: TRBJ2-1; V gene: TRBV19; CDR3 protein: CASSIPPGQGGNEQFF
J gene: TRBJ1-1; V gene: TRBV6-4; CDR3 protein: CASSEAGGETEAFF
J gene: TRBJ2-1; V gene: TRBV7-9; CDR3 protein: CASSLSRTSGRAHNEQFF
J gene: TRBJ1-1; V gene: TRBV19; CDR3 protein: CASSMGGSGHTEAFF
J gene: TRBJ2-1; V gene: TRBV27; CDR3 protein: CASSLETSSNYNEQFF
J gene: TRBJ2-7; V gene: TRBV3-1/TRBV3-2; CDR3 protein: CASSHYSDRGYEQYF
J gene: TRBJ2-5; V gene: TRBV27; CDR3 protein: CASSNRGGQETQYF
J gene: TRBJ2-2; V gene: TRBV19; CDR3 protein: CASSEQPNTGELFF
J gene: TRBJ2-5; V gene: TRBV5-5; CDR3 protein: CASSFSPETQYF
J gene: TRBJ2-1; V gene: TRBV23-1; CDR3 protein: CAIWRGSYNEQFF
J gene: TRBJ2-5; V gene: TRBV7-3; CDR3 protein: CASSLRGRGTQETQYF
J gene: TRBJ2-1; V gene: TRBV5-6; CDR3 protein: CASSTTGQGVDEQFF
J gene: TRBJ1-6; V gene: TRBV27; CDR3 protein: CASSIASGTGFSPLHF
J gene: TRBJ1-3; V gene: TRBV10-1; CDR3 protein: CASGNTGVDGNTIYF
J gene: TRBJ1-4; V gene: TRBV30; CDR3 protein: CAWSLTGYSNEKLFF
J gene: TRBJ2-7; V gene: TRBV5-8; CDR3 protein: CASSLVGQDIYEQYF
J gene: TRBJ1-3; V gene: TRBV7-9; CDR3 protein: CASSQSTDFSGNTIYF
J gene: TRBJ2-1; V gene: TRBV6-2/TRBV6-3; CDR3 protein: CASSRLLASGNEQFF
J gene: TRBJ2-1; V gene: TRBV27; CDR3 protein: CASSYRAGYNEQFF
J gene: TRBJ2-7; V gene: TRBV28; CDR3 protein: CASSSPRGARDEQYF
J gene: TRBJ2-3; V gene: TRBV24-1; CDR3 protein: CATSDQLGTSTADTQYF
J gene: TRBJ2-1; V gene: TRBV18; CDR3 protein: CASSPPAGGNEQFF
J gene: TRBJ2-7; V gene: TRBV15; CDR3 protein: CATSTDLTGFPEQYF
J gene: TRBJ2-7; V gene: TRBV30; CDR3 protein: CASDTLAGSGQYF
J gene: TRBJ1-3; V gene: TRBV6-5; CDR3 protein: CASRTGGGNTIYF
J gene: TRBJ2-5; V gene: TRBV30; CDR3 protein: CAWSVPGSKTQYF
J gene: TRBJ1-5; V gene: TRBV19; CDR3 protein: CASSMTGSLGNQPQHF
J gene: TRBJ2-6; V gene: TRBV18; CDR3 protein: CASSPKMSGANVLTF
J gene: TRBJ2-7; V gene: TRBV3-1/TRBV3-2; CDR3 protein: CASSQSPSNSYEQYF
J gene: TRBJ2-7; V gene: TRBV3-1/TRBV3-2; CDR3 protein: CASSQVILAVYEQYF
J gene: TRBJ2-2; V gene: TRBV7-6; CDR3 protein: CASSLTRNTGELFF
J gene: TRBJ2-6; V gene: TRBV6-2/TRBV6-3; CDR3 protein: CASSYPGTADSGANVLTF
J gene: TRBJ1-2; V gene: TRBV19; CDR3 protein: CASSPGSYGYTF
J gene: TRBJ2-7; V gene: TRBV19; CDR3 protein: CASSGLVGSGRHHEQYF
J gene: TRBJ2-2; V gene: TRBV19; CDR3 protein: CASSMTRAVELFF
J gene: TRBJ1-2; V gene: TRBV19; CDR3 protein: CASSRGGIYGYTF
J gene: TRBJ2-2; V gene: TRBV2; CDR3 protein: CASSELETGATGELFF
J gene: TRBJ2-5; V gene: TRBV19; CDR3 protein: CASSIWGGQGTQYF
J gene: TRBJ1-4; V gene: TRBV9; CDR3 protein: CASSVDRGSEKLFF
J gene: TRBJ1-1; V gene: TRBV19; CDR3 protein: CASSYLGGEAFF
J gene: TRBJ1-3; V gene: TRBV28; CDR3 protein: CASSFPPGLGSGGNTIYF
J gene: TRBJ1-2; V gene: TRBV25-1; CDR3 protein: CASSVTGLVGYGYTF
J gene: TRBJ2-6; V gene: TRBV3-1/TRBV3-2; CDR3 protein: CASSQGTGPSGANVLTF
J gene: TRBJ2-2; V gene: TRBV9; CDR3 protein: CASSASRVNTGELFF
J gene: TRBJ2-3; V gene: TRBV21-1; CDR3 protein: CASSKIIASESTDTQYF
J gene: TRBJ1-2; V gene: TRBV13; CDR3 protein: CASSSTSTGGPFNYGYTF
J gene: TRBJ1-5; V gene: TRBV6-1; CDR3 protein: CASSGGRDNQPQHF
J gene: TRBJ2-7; V gene: TRBV28; CDR3 protein: CASRANRDFYEQYF
J gene: TRBJ1-1; V gene: TRBV25-1; CDR3 protein: CASSPLNGERNTEAFF
J gene: TRBJ2-3; V gene: TRBV11-3; CDR3 protein: CASSLGLAVTDTQYF